This T cell receptor beta chain emerged from a study of PD-1 blockade in classical Hodgkin lymphoma (TCRdb year 2020). Context from the whole study: Nivolumab dosing was 3 mg/kg intravenously every 2 weeks, continuing until either disease progression or unacceptable toxicity. The study used TCR beta sequencing and CyTOF to define a peripheral blood immune signature of response to PD-1 blockade in classical Hodgkin lymphoma.

As concerns this clone: The clone's antigen remains unknown. Base qualities are not at hand, and no much larger clone is one base apart.

The Qiagen DNeasy kit was used to extract genomic DNA from unsorted PBMCs and from the negatively selected CD4+ and CD8+ fractions. TCR beta CDR3 regions were amplified by immunoSEQ multiplex PCR using primers annealing to V and J segments. Amplification bias was minimized using a synthetic immune receptor repertoire, and residual bias was removed computationally after sequencing. In the original analysis: Custom Python scripts were used to quantify repertoire diversity as the Shannon entropy index. Unsorted, CD4+ and CD8+ repertoires were examined separately, except in combined analyses, for which CD4+ and CD8+ sequences were merged in silico. Clonal expansion was defined as at least a 2-fold frequency increase after treatment relative to C1D1, with a pseudocount of 0.5 for undetected baseline clones. Singleton clones were defined as clones with 0 or 1 copy at C1D1, and non-singleton clones were defined as clones with 2 or more copies. By matching protein sequences in sorted samples from the same patient, clones expanded in unsorted samples were annotated as CD4+, CD8+ or unknown. Diversity changes from C1D1 to C4D1 were tested in paired samples using Wilcoxon tests. TCRdb's version of the immuneACCESS table is confined to in-frame rearrangements and falls short of the full clone set. An unresolved V gene accounts for under half of the shortfall where checked; the remainder is of unknown origin. D and trimming come from the DNA, and the V and J calls and clone size come from that table. Across this sample there are around 19,000 clones, with more than 70% seen only once. The ten biggest clones cover around 4.6% of the sample.

The sample's time point label, in plain terms: cycle 1 day 1 (C1D1), immediately before nivolumab initiation. Every trial patient had relapsed after autologous stem cell transplantation, and cohorts A, B and C differed in prior brentuximab vedotin exposure. A total of around 60 patients with relapsed/refractory classical Hodgkin lymphoma made up the trial cohort, and each patient's best overall response was complete response, partial response or progressive disease. In the multi-cohort phase II CheckMate 205 trial, trial patients received single-agent nivolumab. Best overall response was determined by an independent review committee according to the 2007 International Working Group response criteria. Trial PBMCs were collected just before the start of nivolumab (C1D1) and during therapy at cycle 2 day 1 and cycle 4 day 1. Peripheral blood was collected in 8 mL Vacutainer Cell Preparation Tubes, from which PBMCs were isolated by centrifugation and then cryopreserved.

Study-level results and caveats: The study was restricted to a single clinical trial cohort, and the causes of repertoire differences, possibly disease activity or prior therapy, were left undefined. Baseline TCR diversity was reported to be lower in newly diagnosed patients than in healthy donors, and even lower in relapsed/refractory patients. By C4D1, a significant rise was seen in CD4+ TCR diversity but not in CD8+ TCR diversity (p=0.0027 vs p=0.16), and the rise was most apparent among complete responders (p=0.02). Baseline diversity similar to that of newly diagnosed patients was observed in trial patients achieving complete response, whereas significantly lower diversity was observed in partial responders and progressors. Lower diversity was seen in patients whose nivolumab began less than 1 year after ASCT, and these patients were left out of later analyses so that immune reconstitution would not confound the results.

The starting material was peripheral blood mononuclear cells (PBMCs), obtained at baseline. This receptor was identified in a human donor with classical Hodgkin lymphoma.

The DNA sequence follows: TGTGCCAGCAGCTACGGCCGGGGGCGAAGCACCGGGGAGCTGTTTTTT. Translated, it gives CASSYGRGRSTGELFF. The chain joins TRBV7-2 to TRBJ2-2; the D call is tentative, TRBD1 or TRBD2, as each matches 6 bases. From its cysteine to its phenylalanine, the CDR3 spans 16 amino acids. Only the CDR3 DNA stays, 48 bases, in frame from base 1. Taken from the germline V gene, the CDR1 and CDR2 loops are SGHTA and FQGNSA. The junction carries 16 bases between V and J, which are trimmed by 4 bases and 4 bases respectively.